What follows are 12 T cell receptor beta chains derived from one specimen sequenced in a study of cytomegalovirus exposure and HLA in healthy donors. Both 60 Vbeta primers and 13 Jbeta primers went into the PCR. Sequencing used immunoSEQ multiplex PCR; TCRdb keeps in-frame clones, though not all of them. This table holds 150,000 to 200,000 clones, approximately 77% found once. Sequencing input: PBMCs. These receptors were obtained from a male donor in good health and CMV-seropositive.

The chain carries TRBV11-3 and TRBJ2-7; no reliable D call. Deletions cut 2 bases from V and 6 bases from J, with 11 bases between. This CDR3 is built from 13 residues. Germline CDR1 and CDR2: SGHNT and YENEEA. The CDR3 sequence: CASSLSPTREQYF. The CDR3 bases are TGTGCCAGCAGCTTAAGTCCTACCCGCGAGCAGTACTTC.

The chain employs TRBV27 and TRBJ1-1; D is ambiguous. The V gene's germline CDR1 is MNHEY and CDR2 SMNVEV (reference sequence). This CDR3 is built from 13 residues. Trimming took off 7 bases at V and 2 bases at J, with 11 bases between the two ends. The CDR3, as DNA: TGTGCCAGCAAATACAGCCCCAACACTGAAGCTTTCTTT. It yields the protein CASKYSPNTEAFF.

The chain recombines TRBV7-3 with TRBJ2-1; 10 nucleotides line up with TRBD2. Trimming removed 4 bases from V and 4 bases from J; junction bases left unmatched: 10. Germline loops: CDR1 SGHTA, CDR2 FQGTGA. The CDR3 consists of 17 residues. The CDR3 DNA reads TGTGCCAGCAGCTCCCCTTTAGCGGGGGGAGAATACAATGAGCAGTTCTTC. This gives the protein CASSSPLAGGEYNEQFF.

A word on this clone: Germline and junction disagree at one end, which may indicate a read error. The chain has TRBV6-1 and TRBJ1-3; a possible D gene is TRBD1 (6 bases). This CDR3 has 14 residues. Germline V gene sequence: CDR1 MNHNS, CDR2 SASEGT. This CDR3 reads CAGRGLPGGNTIYF. CDR3 bases: TGTGCCGGCAGGGGACTTCCTGGGGGAAACACCATATATTTT.

This clone was observed a handful of times. The V call is TRBV6-5, the J call TRBJ1-2; no reliable D call. Germline loops: CDR1 MNHEY, CDR2 SVGAGI. V lost 6 bases to trimming and J lost 5 bases, with 13 bases between them. The CDR3 loop spans 13 amino acids. The CDR3 DNA sequence: TGTGCCAGCAGACCGACTCGGGAGTATGGCTACACCTTC. It specifies CASRPTREYGYTF.

This clone showed up just a few times. The genes are TRBV5-6 and TRBJ2-7; D unclear. The V end was cut by 1 base, the J end by 1 base, with 6 bases between. The CDR3 contains 13 residues. CDR1 and CDR2 from the germline V gene are SGHDT and YYEEEE. Written as DNA, the CDR3 is TGTGCCAGCAGCTTGTTACAGTCCTACGAGCAGTACTTC. It encodes CASSLLQSYEQYF.

The chain combines TRBV19 with TRBJ1-2; the D gene is possibly TRBD1 (6 bases). V was shortened by 1 base and J by 8 bases, with 14 bases between the two germline ends. CDR3 length: 14 amino acids. Germline lookup yields CDR1 LNHDA and CDR2 SQIVND (reference sequence). The CDR3 coding sequence is TGTGCCAGTAGTATAGTAAGGGGGTCCGACGGCTACACCTTC. Protein product: CASSIVRGSDGYTF. The entire variable domain, with the rest obtained from reference TRBV19 and TRBJ1-2, is as follows: DGGITQSPKYLFRKEGQNVTLSCEQNLNHDAMYWYRQDPGQGLRLIYYSQIVNDFQKGDIAEGYSVSREKKESFPLTVTSAQKNPTAFYLCASSIVRGSDGYTFGSGTRLTVV.

The rearrangement links TRBV5-1 to TRBJ2-7, with D perhaps matching TRBD2 (6 bases). There are 15 residues in the CDR3. V lost 0 bases to trimming and J lost 3 bases, with 13 bases between them. Looked up from germline, CDR1 is SGHRS and CDR2 is YFSETQ. The CDR3 bases are TGCGCCAGCAGCTTGGTACCGGGAGATTACTACGAGCAGTACTTC. This encodes CASSLVPGDYYEQYF.

Only one count was recorded for this clone. The chain's CDR3 is CASNLAGGLDTQYF. The CDR3 coding sequence is TGTGCCAGCAACCTAGCGGGGGGGCTTGATACGCAGTATTTT. The chain is built from TRBV14 and TRBJ2-3; 12 nucleotides line up with TRBD2. This CDR3 is built from 14 residues. CDR1 is SGHDN and CDR2 is FVKESK in the germline V gene. Unmatched junction bases numbered 5, after V lost 7 bases and J lost 6 bases.

The V call is TRBV4-1, the J call TRBJ2-5; 14 positions agree with TRBD2. Per the germline V gene, CDR1 is MGHRA and CDR2 is YSYEKL. V gave up 3 bases and J gave up 5 bases; unmatched junction bases: 2. This CDR3 is 15 amino acids long. The CDR3 is CASSQTSGGAETQYF. Here the CDR3 DNA reads TGCGCCAGCAGCCAGACTAGCGGGGGGGCGGAGACCCAGTACTTC.

V gene TRBV27 combines with J gene TRBJ2-5; 9 bases match TRBD1. Trimming removed 4 bases from V and 2 bases from J; junction bases left unmatched: 2. This CDR3 contains 14 residues. The V gene's germline CDR1 is MNHEY and CDR2 SMNVEV (reference sequence). CDR3 sequence (DNA): TGTGCCAGCAGTTGGACAGGGGAACAAGAGACCCAGTACTTC. Protein product: CASSWTGEQETQYF.

The chain carries TRBV13 and TRBJ1-3, with 9 bases lining up with TRBD1. Germline V gene lookup returns CDR1 PRHDT and CDR2 FYEKMQ (reference sequence). The CDR3 extends over 20 amino acids. Losses at the gene ends were 4 bases for V and 0 bases for J; bases not matched to a gene: 16. The CDR3 nucleotides read TGTGCCAGCAGCTCCTCCCGGGACAGGGCCACTTTTATCTCTGGAAACACCATATATTTT. As protein: CASSSSRDRATFISGNTIYF.